These T cell receptor beta chains were read from a single sample in a study of blood T cell repertoires in COVID-19. Using immunoSEQ multiplex PCR, the repertoire was profiled, and TCRdb retains in-frame clones only, with some absent. In the table there are about 220,000 clones, roughly 88% of which are singletons. Sequenced material: PBMCs or T cells enriched from blood (not recorded which). The receptors were gathered from a woman aged 50 to 60 with acute COVID-19. CDR3s include the opening cysteine and the closing phenylalanine or tryptophan. Fields, in order: clone size, D gene, V gene, J gene, CDR3 protein, CDR3 DNA. The D gene is left open where the match is weak. The size field is filled for only some rows; it gives once, few, many or a size class.

>NA|NA|TRBV13|TRBJ1-2
CASSSTAYGYTF
TGTGCCAGCAGCTCGACAGCCTATGGCTACACCTTC
>NA|TRBD1|TRBV5-6|TRBJ1-1
CASKRTGGLTEAFF
TGTGCCAGCAAAAGAACAGGGGGATTAACTGAAGCTTTCTTT
>NA|TRBD1|TRBV5-1|TRBJ1-4
CASRTGGGEKLFF
TGCGCCAGCAGGACAGGGGGCGGTGAAAAACTGTTTTTT
>NA|TRBD1|TRBV28|TRBJ1-5
CASSPRDRGWRSNQPQHF
TGTGCCAGCAGTCCCCGGGACAGGGGGTGGCGAAGCAATCAGCCCCAGCATTTT
>NA|TRBD1|TRBV19|TRBJ1-2
CASSARTGGAANYGYTF
TGTGCCAGTAGTGCTCGGACAGGGGGCGCAGCTAACTATGGCTACACCTTC
>NA|NA|TRBV28|TRBJ1-1
CASSLPMEEIGTEAFF
TGTGCCAGCAGTTTACCAATGGAGGAGATCGGAACTGAAGCTTTCTTT
>NA|NA|TRBV3-1/TRBV3-2|TRBJ2-1
CASSLFGYGAGPRNFEQFF
TGTGCCAGCAGTCTGTTTGGGTATGGGGCGGGACCTCGCAACTTTGAGCAGTTCTTC
>NA|NA|TRBV5-4|TRBJ2-7
CASSFGDTSYEQYF
TGTGCCAGCAGCTTTGGGGACACCAGTTACGAGCAGTACTTC
>NA|NA|TRBV20-1|TRBJ1-2
CSASLGAYGYTF
TGCAGTGCTAGTTTGGGGGCCTATGGCTACACCTTC
>NA|TRBD1|TRBV19|TRBJ1-5
CASQGGQGQGQPQHF
TGTGCCAGCCAGGGGGGACAGGGGCAGGGTCAGCCCCAGCATTTT
>once|TRBD1|TRBV4-2|TRBJ1-2
CASSHLTGGPNYGYTF
TGTGCCAGCAGCCATCTGACAGGGGGCCCTAACTATGGCTACACCTTC
>NA|NA|TRBV5-1|TRBJ1-1
CASSIHGGVNTEAFF
TGCGCCAGCAGCATCCATGGGGGGGTGAACACTGAAGCTTTCTTT
>NA|NA|TRBV14|TRBJ2-5
CASSQDLPRQETQYF
TGTGCCAGCAGCCAAGATCTTCCGAGACAAGAGACCCAGTACTTC
>NA|TRBD1|TRBV18|TRBJ1-1
CASSGQGAGADTEAFF
TGTGCCAGCTCCGGACAGGGGGCGGGTGCGGACACTGAAGCTTTCTTT
>NA|NA|TRBV4-3|TRBJ1-4
CASSQDAGQLNEKLFF
TGCGCCAGCAGCCAAGACGCAGGACAGCTCAATGAAAAACTGTTTTTT
>NA|NA|TRBV6-5|TRBJ1-6
CASSYSSGGNSPLHF
TGTGCCAGCAGTTACTCGAGTGGGGGGAATTCACCCCTCCACTTT
>few|TRBD2|TRBV7-3|TRBJ2-3
CASSLTGRATDTQYF
TGTGCCAGCAGCTTAACCGGGAGGGCCACAGATACGCAGTATTTT
>NA|TRBD1|TRBV28|TRBJ1-1
CASSLGTGAGEAFF
TGTGCCAGCAGTTTAGGGACAGGGGCGGGTGAAGCTTTCTTT
>NA|TRBD2|TRBV6-5|TRBJ2-7
CASSWSGLAGFYEQYF
TGTGCCAGCAGTTGGTCGGGACTAGCGGGATTCTACGAGCAGTACTTC
>NA|TRBD1|TRBV18|TRBJ2-7
CASSPLRDRDHEQYF
TGTGCCAGCTCACCTCTCCGGGACAGGGACCACGAGCAGTACTTC
>NA|NA|TRBV27|TRBJ2-1
CASGQLGPGAGPSSYNEQFF
TGTGCCAGCGGTCAACTTGGGCCCGGGGCGGGGCCGAGCTCCTACAATGAGCAGTTCTTC
>once|NA|TRBV6-5|TRBJ1-5
CASIGAGAINQPQHF
TGTGCCAGCATCGGGGCAGGGGCCATCAATCAGCCCCAGCATTTT
>NA|TRBD2|TRBV19|TRBJ2-1
CASSITLGLAGVEQFF
TGTGCCAGTAGTATAACCCTTGGGCTAGCGGGAGTTGAGCAGTTCTTC
>NA|TRBD2|TRBV9|TRBJ2-1
CASSKGLAGGSEQFF
TGTGCCAGCAGCAAAGGACTAGCGGGAGGAAGTGAGCAGTTCTTC
>NA|TRBD2|TRBV19|TRBJ2-1
CASSSLLAGVNNEQFF
TGTGCCAGTAGTTCCCTCCTAGCGGGAGTAAATAATGAGCAGTTCTTC
>few|TRBD2|TRBV5-1|TRBJ2-1
CASSLGLAGGFYEQFF
TGCGCCAGCAGCCTGGGACTAGCGGGAGGCTTTTATGAGCAGTTCTTC
>NA|TRBD1|TRBV2|TRBJ1-6
CASRGTDYNSPLHF
TGTGCCAGCAGGGGGACAGACTATAATTCACCCCTCCACTTT
>NA|TRBD2|TRBV3-1/TRBV3-2|TRBJ2-3
CASSQGTSGSEDTQYF
TGTGCCAGCAGCCAAGGCACTAGCGGGAGCGAAGATACGCAGTATTTT
>NA|NA|TRBV28|TRBJ1-1
CASSRWQGNPEAFF
TGTGCCAGCAGTCGGTGGCAGGGGAACCCTGAAGCTTTCTTT
>NA|TRBD2|TRBV28|TRBJ2-4
CASSSGLAGGNIQYF
TGTGCCAGCAGTTCGGGACTAGCGGGTGGAAACATTCAGTACTTC
>NA|NA|TRBV7-2|TRBJ1-6
CASSSQWANSPLHF
TGTGCCAGCAGCTCACAGTGGGCGAATTCACCCCTCCACTTT
>NA|NA|TRBV4-2|TRBJ2-1
CASSHPPLSNEQFF
TGTGCCAGCAGCCATCCTCCCTTATCCAATGAGCAGTTCTTC
>once|TRBD2|TRBV5-1|TRBJ2-7
CASTRTSGRQGEQYF
TGCGCCAGCACAAGGACTAGCGGGAGGCAGGGGGAGCAGTACTTC
>few|NA|TRBV5-1|TRBJ1-2
CASSVRMTYGYTF
TGCGCCAGCAGCGTCAGGATGACCTATGGCTACACCTTC
>NA|TRBD1|TRBV24-1|TRBJ1-5
CATSDSRGQGFSQPQHF
TGTGCCACCAGTGACTCAAGGGGACAGGGCTTTAGTCAGCCCCAGCATTTT
>NA|NA|TRBV11-3|TRBJ2-7
CASSLGPEWEQYF
TGTGCCAGCAGCTTAGGCCCTGAGTGGGAGCAGTACTTC
>NA|NA|TRBV2|TRBJ1-3
CASSERQVFSGNTIYF
TGTGCCAGCAGTGAGCGACAGGTTTTCTCTGGAAACACCATATATTTT
>NA|TRBD2|TRBV7-3|TRBJ2-3
CASSLLAGDSDTQYF
TGTGCCAGCAGCTTACTGGCGGGAGATTCCGATACGCAGTATTTT
>NA|TRBD2|TRBV5-8|TRBJ2-3
CASSGTSGSATDTQYF
TGTGCCAGCAGCGGAACTAGCGGGAGTGCAACAGATACGCAGTATTTT
>NA|TRBD2|TRBV29-1|TRBJ2-7
CSVGLAGGEQYF
TGCAGCGTTGGACTAGCGGGAGGCGAGCAGTACTTC
>NA|NA|TRBV7-8|TRBJ1-1
CASSLDSRRPEAFF
TGTGCCAGCAGCTTAGACTCGAGGCGACCTGAAGCTTTCTTT
>few|NA|TRBV15|TRBJ2-2
CATSRERYTGELFF
TGTGCCACCAGCAGAGAGAGATACACCGGGGAGCTGTTTTTT
>once|NA|TRBV30|TRBJ1-2
CAWSVPGPFRYGYTF
TGTGCCTGGAGTGTGCCAGGCCCCTTTCGCTATGGCTACACCTTC
>NA|NA|TRBV7-2|TRBJ2-7
CASSQIPNYHYF
TGTGCCAGCAGCCAGATCCCCAACTATCATTACTTC
>once|TRBD2|TRBV28|TRBJ2-1
CASSFFREGTYNEQFF
TGTGCCAGCAGTTTTTTCCGGGAGGGCACCTACAATGAGCAGTTCTTC
>NA|NA|TRBV10-1|TRBJ2-7
CASPKLADKEQYF
TGCGCCAGCCCTAAACTTGCTGACAAAGAGCAGTACTTC
>NA|TRBD2|TRBV30|TRBJ2-1
CAWSRGTSSGNEQFF
TGTGCCTGGAGTAGAGGGACTAGCTCTGGCAATGAGCAGTTCTTC
>NA|NA|TRBV19|TRBJ2-5
CASSMKLLRSETQYF
TGTGCCAGTAGTATGAAACTTCTCCGGTCAGAGACCCAGTACTTC
>NA|NA|TRBV9|TRBJ2-7
CASSVAPDSSYEQYF
TGTGCCAGCAGCGTAGCCCCGGACAGCTCCTACGAGCAGTACTTC
>NA|NA|TRBV5-1|TRBJ2-5
CASSLARGAGETQYF
TGCGCCAGCAGCTTGGCCAGGGGGGCAGGGGAGACCCAGTACTTC
>NA|TRBD2|TRBV6-5|TRBJ2-1
CASGAGVIYNEQFF
TGTGCCAGCGGGGCGGGGGTAATTTACAATGAGCAGTTCTTC